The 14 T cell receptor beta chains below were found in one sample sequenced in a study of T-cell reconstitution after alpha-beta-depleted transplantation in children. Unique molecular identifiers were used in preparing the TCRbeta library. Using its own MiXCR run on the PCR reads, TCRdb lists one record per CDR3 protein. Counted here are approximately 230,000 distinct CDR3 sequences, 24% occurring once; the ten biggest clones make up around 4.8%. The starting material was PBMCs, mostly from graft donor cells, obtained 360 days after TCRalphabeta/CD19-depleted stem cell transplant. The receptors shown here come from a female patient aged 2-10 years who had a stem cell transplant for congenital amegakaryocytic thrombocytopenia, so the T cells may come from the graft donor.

CDR3 amino acids: CASSFSFLGETQYF. In DNA form, the CDR3 reads TGTGCCAGCAGTTTTTCCTTTCTAGGGGAGACCCAGTACTTC. The rearrangement links TRBV12-3 or TRBV12-4 to TRBJ2-5; D gene uncertain. V lost 3 bases to trimming and J lost 5 bases, with 13 bases between them. This CDR3 spans 14 amino acids.

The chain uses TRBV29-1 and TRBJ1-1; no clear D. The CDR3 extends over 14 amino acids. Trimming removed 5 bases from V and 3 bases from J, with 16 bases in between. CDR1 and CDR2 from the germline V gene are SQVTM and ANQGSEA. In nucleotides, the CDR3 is TGCAGCGTTTATCCTCCACCCGGGGACACTGAAGCTTTCTTT. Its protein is CSVYPPPGDTEAFF. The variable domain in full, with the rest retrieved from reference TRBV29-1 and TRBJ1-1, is SAVISQKPSRDICQRGTSLTIQCQVDSQVTMMFWYRQQPGQSLTLIATANQGSEATYESGFVIDKFPISRPNLTFSTLTVSNMSPEDSSIYLCSVYPPPGDTEAFFGQGTRLTVV.

The DNA for the CDR3 is TGTGCCAGCAGATCCGGGATAAGCAATCAGCCCCAGCATTTT. This translates into CASRSGISNQPQHF. This chain uses TRBV28 with TRBJ1-5; D unresolved. The germline V gene encodes CDR1 MDHEN and CDR2 SYDVKM. The CDR3 covers 14 residues. V was cut by 6 bases and J by 1 base, with 10 bases left in between.

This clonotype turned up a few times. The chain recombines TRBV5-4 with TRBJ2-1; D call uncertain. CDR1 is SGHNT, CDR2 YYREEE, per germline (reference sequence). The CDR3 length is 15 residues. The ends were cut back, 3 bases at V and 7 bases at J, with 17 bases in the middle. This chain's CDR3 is CASSSLGRLGNEQFF. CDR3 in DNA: TGTGCCAGCAGCTCACTTGGGCGTTTAGGAAATGAGCAGTTCTTC.

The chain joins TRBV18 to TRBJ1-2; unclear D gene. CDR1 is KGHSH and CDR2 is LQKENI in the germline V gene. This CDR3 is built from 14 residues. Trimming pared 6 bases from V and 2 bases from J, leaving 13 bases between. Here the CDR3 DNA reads TGTGCCAGCTCCCTCGGGGTCGCAAACTATGGCTACACCTTC. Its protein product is CASSLGVANYGYTF.

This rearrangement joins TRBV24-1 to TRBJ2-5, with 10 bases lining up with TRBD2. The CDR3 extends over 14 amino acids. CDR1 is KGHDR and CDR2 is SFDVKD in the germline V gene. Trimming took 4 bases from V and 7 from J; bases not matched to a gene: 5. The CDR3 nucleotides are TGTGCCACCAGTGAAGCTAGCGGGAGACGGACCCAGTACTTC. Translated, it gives CATSEASGRRTQYF.

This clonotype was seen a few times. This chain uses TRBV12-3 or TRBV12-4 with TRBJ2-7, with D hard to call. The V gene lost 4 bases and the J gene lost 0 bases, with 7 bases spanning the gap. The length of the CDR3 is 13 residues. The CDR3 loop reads CASSSLSSYEQYF. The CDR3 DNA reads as TGTGCCAGCAGTTCCCTAAGCTCCTACGAGCAGTACTTC.

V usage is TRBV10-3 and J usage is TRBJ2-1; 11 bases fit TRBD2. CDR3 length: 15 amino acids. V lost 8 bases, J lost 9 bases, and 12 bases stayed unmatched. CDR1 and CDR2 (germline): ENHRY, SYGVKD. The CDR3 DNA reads TGTGCCATCGAAGATCGGACTAGCGGGTGGGGTGAGCAGTTCTTC. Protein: CAIEDRTSGWGEQFF.

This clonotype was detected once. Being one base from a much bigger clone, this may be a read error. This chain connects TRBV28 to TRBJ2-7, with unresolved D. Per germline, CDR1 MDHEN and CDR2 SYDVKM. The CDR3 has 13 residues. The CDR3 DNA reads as TGTGTCAGCAGTTTAGGCGGCGGCCACGAGCAGTACTTC. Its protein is CVSSLGGGHEQYF.

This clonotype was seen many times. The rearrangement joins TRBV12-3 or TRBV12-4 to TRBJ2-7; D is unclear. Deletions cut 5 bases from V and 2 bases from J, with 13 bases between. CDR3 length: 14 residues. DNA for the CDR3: TGTGCCAGCAGTCCCCACACAACTACCTACGAGCAGTACTTC. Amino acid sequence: CASSPHTTTYEQYF.

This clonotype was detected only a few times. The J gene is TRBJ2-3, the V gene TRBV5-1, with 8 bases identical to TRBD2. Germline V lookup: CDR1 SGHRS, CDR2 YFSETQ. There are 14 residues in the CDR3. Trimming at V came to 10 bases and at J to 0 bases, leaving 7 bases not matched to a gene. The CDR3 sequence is CAGASGPSTDTQYF. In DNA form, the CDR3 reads TGCGCCGGGGCTAGCGGGCCCAGCACAGATACGCAGTATTTT.

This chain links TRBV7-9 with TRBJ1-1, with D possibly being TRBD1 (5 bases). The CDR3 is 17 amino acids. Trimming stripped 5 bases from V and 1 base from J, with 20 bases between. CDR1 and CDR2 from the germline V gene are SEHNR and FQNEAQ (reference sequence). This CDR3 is CASSTKGQGYGNTEAFF. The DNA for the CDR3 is TGTGCCAGCAGCACCAAAGGTCAGGGCTACGGGAACACTGAAGCTTTCTTT.

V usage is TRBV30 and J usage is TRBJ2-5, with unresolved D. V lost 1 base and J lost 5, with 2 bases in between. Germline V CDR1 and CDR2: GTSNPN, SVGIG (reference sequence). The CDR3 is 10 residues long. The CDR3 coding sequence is TGTGCCTGGAGTGATGAGACCCAGTACTTC. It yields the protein CAWSDETQYF. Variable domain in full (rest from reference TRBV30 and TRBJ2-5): SQTIHQWPATLVQPVGSPLSLECTVEGTSNPNLYWYRQAAGRGLQLLFYSVGIGQISSEVPQNLSASRPQDRQFILSSKKLLLSDSGFYLCAWSDETQYFGPGTRLLVL.

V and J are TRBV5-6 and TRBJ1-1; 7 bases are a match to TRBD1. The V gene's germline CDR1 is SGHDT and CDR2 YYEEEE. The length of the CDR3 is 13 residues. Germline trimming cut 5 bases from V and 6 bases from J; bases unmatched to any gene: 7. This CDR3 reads CASSPDRVSEAFF. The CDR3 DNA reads TGTGCCAGCAGTCCTGACAGGGTCTCTGAAGCTTTCTTT.